These 2 T cell receptor beta chains were all obtained from the same sample, sequenced in a study of cytomegalovirus exposure and HLA in healthy donors. The PCR had 60 Vbeta and 13 Jbeta primers. The protocol was immunoSEQ multiplex PCR, while the TCRdb copy is restricted to in-frame clones and leaves out a portion. The sample shows some 150,000 clones, around 80% of them seen only once. The sequenced sample was PBMCs. These TCRs come from a woman in her forties in good health and CMV-seronegative.

This clone came up a few times. The CDR3 coding sequence is TGTGCCAGCTCACCACCGGATTTTCTAGCGGGAGGGGAGCAGTACTTC. Translation gives CASSPPDFLAGGEQYF. V and J are TRBV18 and TRBJ2-7, with 12 bases matching TRBD2. Germline CDR1 and CDR2: KGHSH and LQKENI. J was trimmed by 7 bases and V by 0 bases; bases with no gene match: 7. The CDR3 extends over 16 amino acids.

The V call is TRBV7-9, the J call TRBJ2-1, with 10 bases lining up with TRBD2. Looked up from germline, CDR1 is SEHNR and CDR2 is FQNEAQ (reference sequence). V was pared by 3 bases and J by 6 bases, with 8 bases of the junction left unmatched. This CDR3 is built from 16 residues. The CDR3 is CASSFTPGLAPNEQFF. CDR3 nucleotide sequence: TGTGCCAGCAGCTTCACGCCGGGACTAGCGCCCAATGAGCAGTTCTTC. Complete variable domain (other parts from reference TRBV7-9 and TRBJ2-1): DTGVSQNPRHKITKRGQNVTFRCDPISEHNRLYWYRQTLGQGPEFLTYFQNEAQLEKSRLLSDRFSAERPKGSFSTLEIQRTEQGDSAMYLCASSFTPGLAPNEQFFGPGTRLTVL.